This T cell receptor beta chain stems from a study of Ad26.COV2.S vaccination and SARS-CoV-2 variants. TCRdb's table, derived via immunoSEQ multiplex PCR, lists solely in-frame clones and lacks some. The sample carries about 680,000 clones, around 90% recorded once. As to this clone: Antigen specificity is unknown.

The treatment: about 20 received Ad26.COV2.S at low or high dose, single or two shots; several received placebo; per-sample allocation not given. The samples date from day 63 after the first vaccine or placebo injection. Expressing Wuhan-strain SARS-CoV-2 spike, an Ad26 vector served as the vaccine. Whole-study findings and limits: Substantial response breadth was reportedly seen for spike-specific CD8+ and CD4+ T cells after vaccination. Whether participants received vaccine or placebo, their non-spike TCR breadth was similar.

The source of this sequence is a person aged 18-65 years who received the Ad26.COV2.S COVID-19 vaccine or a placebo. The sample was peripheral blood, taken in a trial of Ad26.COV2.S vaccine versus placebo.

The CDR3 loop is CASSQTGFTDTQYF. For the CDR3, the DNA is TGTGCCAGCAGCCAAACCGGATTTACAGATACGCAGTATTTT. The rearrangement links TRBV7-9 to TRBJ2-3, with D hard to call. This CDR3 comprises 14 residues. CDR1 and CDR2 from the germline V gene are SEHNR and FQNEAQ (reference sequence). V was trimmed by 5 bases and J by 3 bases, leaving 12 bases between them.